Sequencing of this TCR beta chain was carried out in a study of blood T cell repertoires in COVID-19. Study context: Collection of acute and convalescent COVID-19 samples took place in the United States, Italy and Spain. PBMCs, B-cell-depleted T cells, or T cells were the source of the cDNA or gDNA that made up the material.

V was clipped by 0 bases and J by 5 bases; unmatched bases: 4. This CDR3 region has 15 residues. Germline CDR1 is SGHRS and CDR2 is YFSETQ. How the authors handled the data: Amplification from reference gene primers served as the basis for estimated nucleated cell counts. The method was immunoSEQ multiplex PCR; TCRdb's version includes in-frame clones alone and lacks a portion of them. Clonal size and the V and J genes are those of that table, whereas D and trimming came from the DNA. The sample holds 100,000 or so clones, 85% seen once. The sequenced material came from peripheral blood. The sequence was obtained from a man between 50 and 59 years old with active or convalescent COVID-19. The genes are TRBV5-1 and TRBJ2-2; 7 positions agree with TRBD2. CDR3 DNA sequence: TGCGCCAGCAGCTTGGTGGACGGGGGGACCGGGGAGCTGTTTTTT. Translation gives CASSLVDGGTGELFF.